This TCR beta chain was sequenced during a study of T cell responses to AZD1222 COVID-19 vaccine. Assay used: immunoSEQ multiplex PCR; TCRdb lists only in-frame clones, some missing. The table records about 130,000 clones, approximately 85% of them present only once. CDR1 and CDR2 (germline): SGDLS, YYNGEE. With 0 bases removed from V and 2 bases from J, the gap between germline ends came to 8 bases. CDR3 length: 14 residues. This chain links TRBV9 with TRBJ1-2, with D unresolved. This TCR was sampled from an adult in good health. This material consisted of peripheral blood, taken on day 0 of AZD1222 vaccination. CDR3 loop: CASSVVEGNYGYTF. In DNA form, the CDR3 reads TGTGCCAGCAGCGTAGTAGAAGGGAACTATGGCTACACCTTC.